This is a list of T cell receptor beta chains from one sample in a study of blood T cell repertoires in COVID-19. TCRdb's copy holds only in-frame clones and misses some; the assay was immunoSEQ multiplex PCR. The sample yields around 220,000 clones, roughly 80% seen once. The source material was peripheral blood. These receptors were collected from a woman of 80 years or more with COVID-19, enrolled during active disease. The CDR3 runs from the conserved cysteine through the conserved F or W.

v_call: TRBV5-5; cdr3_aa: CASSQGGASYNEQFF
v_call: TRBV29-1; cdr3_aa: CSVADRGGGYTF
v_call: TRBV5-1; cdr3_aa: CASSGSGDPNEKLFF
v_call: TRBV5-4; cdr3_aa: CASSLNRVGYEQYF
v_call: TRBV12-3/TRBV12-4; cdr3_aa: CASSFFYEAFF
v_call: TRBV2; cdr3_aa: CASSGEKSPLHF
v_call: TRBV28; cdr3_aa: CASSPLGEKLFF
v_call: TRBV6-5; cdr3_aa: CASSYRGQGNNSPLHF
v_call: TRBV5-5; cdr3_aa: CASNRGGNEKLFF
v_call: TRBV7-2; cdr3_aa: CASSLDRGTTFRSTDTQYF
v_call: TRBV28; cdr3_aa: CASYGTSGSGYEQYF
v_call: TRBV18; cdr3_aa: CASSPVSGDTQYF
v_call: TRBV14; cdr3_aa: CASSQITKSNSPLHF
v_call: TRBV5-1; cdr3_aa: CASSLVGATGGEGYGYTF
v_call: TRBV4-1; cdr3_aa: CASSQEDRGPYYGYTF
v_call: TRBV7-2; cdr3_aa: CASSSTSQALMEQFF
v_call: TRBV29-1; cdr3_aa: CSVESGQGRDAYTF
v_call: TRBV5-1; cdr3_aa: CASSQDRENTEAFF
v_call: TRBV29-1; cdr3_aa: CSDRFYNEQFF
v_call: TRBV6-2/TRBV6-3; cdr3_aa: CASSYSLSSYEQYF
v_call: TRBV19; cdr3_aa: CASSPGTGSPFSYEQYF
v_call: TRBV6-5; cdr3_aa: CASSYRGGQGAGELFF
v_call: TRBV27; cdr3_aa: CASSPYSTGRPNQPQHF
v_call: TRBV7-9; cdr3_aa: CASSTGTARAGELFF
v_call: TRBV2; cdr3_aa: CASRYRGLREETQYF
v_call: TRBV18; cdr3_aa: CASSPSGTGGHGYTF
v_call: TRBV7-8; cdr3_aa: CASSLMGQGRDGYTF
v_call: TRBV5-1; cdr3_aa: CASTEGATNEKLFF
v_call: TRBV7-2; cdr3_aa: CASSLGQGQFQPQHF
v_call: TRBV19; cdr3_aa: CASTKQGAVAFF
v_call: TRBV18; cdr3_aa: CASSPASQGAQHF
v_call: TRBV5-4; cdr3_aa: CASSFSGSIYNEQFF
v_call: TRBV7-9; cdr3_aa: CASSFEGSREFF
v_call: TRBV3-1/TRBV3-2; cdr3_aa: CASSQGSVNEAFF
v_call: TRBV18; cdr3_aa: CASANGRGVSTEAFF
v_call: TRBV24-1; cdr3_aa: CATSGGQGRGETQYF
v_call: TRBV6-6; cdr3_aa: CASSYSGGDNQPQHF
v_call: TRBV7-9; cdr3_aa: CASSIGELAGVDEQFF
v_call: TRBV29-1; cdr3_aa: CSVAGLWGGENYGYTF
v_call: TRBV19; cdr3_aa: CASSMGDPTDTQYF
v_call: TRBV10-3; cdr3_aa: CAISETPSDEGATF
v_call: TRBV19; cdr3_aa: CASSKRWGGGGNTEAFF
v_call: TRBV18; cdr3_aa: CASSPPIGTEAFF
v_call: TRBV4-1; cdr3_aa: CASSQSLYSNQPQHF
v_call: TRBV11-2; cdr3_aa: CASSLDLRGSEAFF
v_call: TRBV7-9; cdr3_aa: CASRKETSGNTIYF
v_call: TRBV18; cdr3_aa: CASSPTGGVWNTEAFF
v_call: TRBV7-9; cdr3_aa: CASSPRGGPGQPQHF
v_call: TRBV7-3; cdr3_aa: CASSGPSGTSGGAYNEQFF
v_call: TRBV29-1; cdr3_aa: CSVVEMSGAFF
v_call: TRBV27; cdr3_aa: CASRPGQTYGYTF
v_call: TRBV19; cdr3_aa: CASSINMGRGNTEAFF
v_call: TRBV4-3; cdr3_aa: CASSWTSGDNEQFF